This entry lists 31 T cell receptor beta chains sequenced from one sample in a study of control samples from healthy donors and cancer patients. The method was immunoSEQ multiplex PCR; TCRdb's version includes in-frame clones alone and lacks a portion of them. The sample consists of under 85,000 clones, under 95% of them appearing once. The material sequenced was PBMCs. The receptors were sampled from a woman aged 40 to 50 with lung cancer.

The V call is TRBV7-8, the J call TRBJ1-3; TRBD1 matches at 7 bases. Germline loops: CDR1 SGHVS, CDR2 FQNEAQ. The CDR3 loop spans 14 amino acids. V gave up 4 bases and J gave up 0 bases; unmatched junction bases: 0. This chain's CDR3 is CASSYRGSGNTIYF. The CDR3 DNA reads as TGTGCCAGCAGCTACAGGGGCTCTGGAAACACCATATATTTT.

V and J are TRBV6-1 and TRBJ2-7; D possibly uses TRBD1 or TRBD2 (5 bases each). The CDR3 has 16 amino acids. Germline loops: CDR1 MNHNS, CDR2 SASEGT. Trimming stripped 2 bases from V and 0 bases from J, with 14 bases between. Here the CDR3 DNA reads TGTGCCAGCAGTGAAAACGTGGGGGTTGCCTCCTACGAGCAGTACTTC. The encoded protein is CASSENVGVASYEQYF.

The chain joins TRBV28 to TRBJ1-5; 7 nucleotides agree with TRBD1. Germline V CDR1 and CDR2: MDHEN, SYDVKM. This CDR3 contains 15 residues. V shed 8 bases, J shed 2 bases, and the junction held 9 bases outside the gene matches. This CDR3 is CASRRGQAGNQPQHF. The DNA of the CDR3 is TGTGCCAGCCGAAGGGGGCAAGCGGGCAATCAGCCCCAGCATTTT. Using reference TRBV28 and TRBJ1-5 for the parts outside the CDR3, the full variable domain is DVKVTQSSRYLVKRTGEKVFLECVQDMDHENMFWYRQDPGLGLRLIYFSYDVKMKEKGDIPEGYSVSREKKERFSLILESASTNQTSMYLCASRRGQAGNQPQHFGDGTRLSIL.

The chain combines TRBV29-1 with TRBJ1-1; D is unresolved. CDR3 length: 12 amino acids. Germline CDR1 is SQVTM and CDR2 is ANQGSEA. V was trimmed by 7 bases and J by 0 bases, leaving 9 bases between them. The CDR3 coding sequence is TGCAGCGGCCAGACCTTGAACACTGAAGCTTTCTTT. Residues: CSGQTLNTEAFF.

The chain has TRBV9 and TRBJ2-6, with 11 bases identical to TRBD2. The trim removed 2 bases at V and 0 bases at J, leaving 4 bases unmatched. Germline-derived CDR1 and CDR2 are SGDLS and YYNGEE. The CDR3 has 18 residues. For the CDR3, the DNA is TGTGCCAGCAGCGTCCCTAGCGGGGGGTTCTCTGGGGCCAACGTCCTGACTTTC. Translating gives CASSVPSGGFSGANVLTF.

This chain joins TRBV6-5 and TRBJ1-4, with D perhaps matching TRBD1 (6 bases). Trimming stripped 6 bases from V and 5 bases from J, with 13 bases between. This CDR3 is 14 amino acids long. Germline CDR1 is MNHEY and CDR2 is SVGAGI. CDR3 bases: TGTGCCAGCAGCGTCGGGAGGGGGAATGAAAAACTGTTTTTT. This codes for CASSVGRGNEKLFF.

The V call is TRBV3-1 (or the pseudogene TRBV3-2), the J call TRBJ1-4; D remains ambiguous. From germline, CDR1 is LGHDT and CDR2 YNNKEL (reference sequence). Trimming stripped 7 bases from V and 2 bases from J, with 20 bases between. The CDR3 contains 17 residues. The CDR3 nucleotides read TGTGCCAGCATGACTAAGGGCGGCGACCGGACTAATGAAAAACTGTTTTTT. Translation gives CASMTKGGDRTNEKLFF.

V and J are TRBV6-4 and TRBJ1-6, with D perhaps matching TRBD1 (5 bases). The V gene lost 4 bases and the J gene lost 7 bases, with 14 bases spanning the gap. The CDR3 length is 15 residues. The germline CDR1 and CDR2 sequences are MRHNA and SNTAGT. The CDR3 DNA follows: TGTGCCAGCAGTGTGGGGCGGGGCCCAAATTCACCCCTCCACTTT. This sequence encodes CASSVGRGPNSPLHF.

The chain uses TRBV3-1 (or the pseudogene TRBV3-2) and TRBJ2-7, with 7 bases identical to TRBD1. Germline CDR1 and CDR2: LGHDT and YNNKEL (reference sequence). Losses at the gene ends were 4 bases for V and 5 bases for J; bases not matched to a gene: 8. The CDR3 runs 14 residues. CDR3 DNA: TGTGCCAGCAGCCGAACAGGGGCATCACACGAGCAGTACTTC. Amino acids: CASSRTGASHEQYF.

This chain connects TRBV18 to TRBJ1-1; D is uncertain. This CDR3 has 14 residues. V lost 3 bases, J lost 0 bases, and 8 bases lay in between. Germline V gene sequence: CDR1 KGHSH, CDR2 LQKENI. The CDR3 protein is CASSPLIVNTEAFF. The CDR3 DNA reads TGTGCCAGCTCACCGTTGATAGTGAACACTGAAGCTTTCTTT.

The chain links TRBV6-1 to TRBJ1-1; D not resolved. This CDR3 is 13 amino acids long. Trimming left V 1 base short and J 1 base short, with 4 bases between. Looked up from germline, CDR1 is MNHNS and CDR2 is SASEGT. The CDR3 bases are TGTGCCAGCAGTGAAGTGGGGAACACTGAAGCTTTCTTT. It encodes CASSEVGNTEAFF.

V usage is TRBV3-1 (or the pseudogene TRBV3-2) and J usage is TRBJ1-4; D uncertain. The CDR3 spans 17 residues. In germline, CDR1 is LGHDT, CDR2 YNNKEL (reference sequence). Between the trimmed V and J ends, which lost 4 bases and 4 bases, there was a span of 19 bases. CDR3 DNA sequence: TGTGCCAGCAGCCTGGGATCTCTGGATTTTTTTAATGAAAAACTGTTTTTT. Amino acid sequence: CASSLGSLDFFNEKLFF.

This clone has only one observation. The V gene is TRBV7-9, the J gene TRBJ2-3; D possibly corresponds to TRBD1 (6 bases). Germline values: CDR1 SEHNR, CDR2 FQNEAQ (reference sequence). The CDR3 has 16 amino acids. Trimming removed 0 bases from V and 8 bases from J, with 18 bases in between. The CDR3 is CASSLAEAGEGVTQYF. Here the CDR3 DNA reads TGTGCCAGCAGCTTAGCCGAGGCAGGGGAAGGGGTTACGCAGTATTTT.

The J gene is TRBJ1-6, the V gene TRBV15; 10 positions agree with TRBD1. V trimming: 5 bases; J trimming: 8 bases; junction bases outside the gene matches: 3. Germline lookup yields CDR1 LNHNV and CDR2 YYDKDF (reference sequence). The length of the CDR3 is 14 residues. The CDR3: CATSGDRGDSPLHF. DNA of the CDR3: TGTGCCACCAGCGGGGACAGGGGAGATTCACCCCTCCACTTT.

The chain couples TRBV2 to TRBJ2-2, with 7 bases lining up with TRBD2. V lost 7 bases and J lost 4; bases outside the gene matches: 6. Germline CDR1 is SNHLY and CDR2 is FYNNEI. The CDR3 is 14 residues long. CDR3 residues: CASTGGGRTGELFF. CDR3 nucleotide sequence: TGTGCCAGCACGGGCGGGGGTCGCACCGGGGAGCTGTTTTTT.

The rearrangement uses TRBV11-2 and TRBJ2-5; D unresolved. The CDR3 totals 11 residues. The germline gives CDR1 SGHAT, CDR2 FQNNGV. The V gene lost 3 bases and the J gene lost 3 bases, with 2 bases spanning the gap. CDR3 nucleotide sequence: TGTGCCAGCAGCTTCGAAGAGACCCAGTACTTC. As protein: CASSFEETQYF.

The chain recombines TRBV5-8 with TRBJ2-7, with 8 bases matching TRBD1. Looked up from germline, CDR1 is SGHTS and CDR2 is YDEGEE. There are 16 residues in the CDR3. V lost 2 bases and J lost 4; bases outside the gene matches: 11. The DNA of the CDR3 is TGTGCCAGCAGCTTCACGGACAGGGCTATGGAATACGAGCAGTACTTC. As protein: CASSFTDRAMEYEQYF. Full variable domain (outside the CDR3, taken from reference TRBV5-8 and TRBJ2-7): EAGVTQSPTHLIKTRGQQATLRCSPISGHTSVYWYQQALGLGLQFLLWYDEGEERNRGNFPPRFSGRQFPNYSSELNVNALELEDSALYLCASSFTDRAMEYEQYFGPGTRLTVT.

Here the CDR3 reads CASSSPGVVETQYF. The CDR3 bases are TGTGCCAGCAGCTCGCCTGGGGTAGTGGAGACCCAGTACTTC. J is TRBJ2-5 and V is TRBV7-3, with no clear D. Germline assignment: CDR1 SGHTA and CDR2 FQGTGA. This CDR3 has 14 amino acids. The germline V and J ends were trimmed by 4 bases and 5 bases, with 14 bases remaining between them.

This chain links TRBV28 with TRBJ1-2, with D unclear. The V gene's germline CDR1 is MDHEN and CDR2 SYDVKM. CDR3 length: 11 residues. Trimming took off 6 bases at V and 6 bases at J, with 8 bases between the two ends. The DNA of the CDR3 is TGTGCCAGCAGGGCGGAGCATGGCTACACCTTC. Its translation is CASRAEHGYTF.

J is TRBJ2-7 and V is TRBV4-1; D is uncertain. Trimming pared 1 base from V and 2 bases from J, leaving 12 bases between. The CDR3 runs 15 residues. Germline CDR1 and CDR2: MGHRA and YSYEKL. Here the CDR3 DNA reads TGCGCCAGCAGCCAAGGAGGCGATTTAACCTACGAGCAGTACTTC. Encoded protein: CASSQGGDLTYEQYF.

The rearrangement uses TRBV2 and TRBJ2-3, with TRBD2 matching 11 bases. There are 17 residues in the CDR3. Germline CDR1 SNHLY, CDR2 FYNNEI. V trimming: 5 bases; J trimming: 0 bases; junction bases outside the gene matches: 7. CDR3 nucleotides: TGTGCCAGCAGTTCTACTAGCGGGGGAACTAGCACAGATACGCAGTATTTT. Its protein is CASSSTSGGTSTDTQYF.

The chain joins TRBV7-9 to TRBJ2-5; 8 bases map to TRBD1. After removal of 1 base from V and 4 bases from J, the junction contained 2 bases not matched to a gene. Germline values: CDR1 SEHNR, CDR2 FQNEAQ (reference sequence). CDR3 length equals 14 residues. CDR3 DNA: TGTGCCAGCAGCTTAGTCACAGGGGGAGAGACCCAGTACTTC. Residues: CASSLVTGGETQYF.

The gene calls are TRBV6-5 and TRBJ2-7, with TRBD2 identical over 7 bases. The CDR3 contains 14 residues. After removal of 7 bases from V and 2 bases from J, the junction contained 8 bases not matched to a gene. Looked up from germline, CDR1 is MNHEY and CDR2 is SVGAGI. The CDR3 DNA sequence: TGTGCCAGCACCCCCGGGGGGAGCGCCTACGAGCAGTACTTC. Translating gives CASTPGGSAYEQYF.

V usage is TRBV6-1 and J usage is TRBJ2-7, with 7 bases lining up with TRBD1. This CDR3 is built from 15 residues. Germline CDR1 reads MNHNS; CDR2 reads SASEGT. J was trimmed by 3 bases and V by 3 bases; bases with no gene match: 8. CDR3 sequence reads: CASSETGSPYYEQYF. CDR3 coding DNA: TGTGCCAGCAGTGAGACAGGGTCCCCTTACTACGAGCAGTACTTC.

The chain employs TRBV5-1 and TRBJ2-1, with TRBD2 matching over 12 bases. The CDR3 length is 13 residues. The germline gives CDR1 SGHRS, CDR2 YFSETQ. V dropped 7 bases and J dropped 5; count of bases not matched to a gene: 1. CDR3 sequence (DNA): TGCGCCAGCTCTAGCGGGGGGGACAATGAGCAGTTCTTC. This translates into CASSSGGDNEQFF.

This chain's CDR3 is CASSFRVLQGGTEAFF. DNA for the CDR3: TGTGCCAGCAGCTTTAGGGTTTTACAGGGGGGCACTGAAGCTTTCTTT. The chain uses TRBV5-4 and TRBJ1-1; 8 bases are shared with TRBD1. The CDR3 is 16 residues long. The germline V gene encodes CDR1 SGHNT and CDR2 YYREEE (reference sequence). Trimming took 2 bases from V and 4 from J; bases not matched to a gene: 10.

This clone showed up just once. The chain has TRBV5-1 and TRBJ1-1, with D tentatively TRBD1 (6 bases). V lost 4 bases and J 1 base, leaving 11 bases between the germline ends. The CDR3 extends over 14 amino acids. Germline V gene data show CDR1 as SGHRS and CDR2 as YFSETQ. CDR3 nucleotide sequence: TGCGCCAGCAGCCAGGGACATACGAACACTGAAGCTTTCTTT. It encodes CASSQGHTNTEAFF.

This clone showed up just a few times. In DNA form, the CDR3 reads TGCGCCAGCAGCCAGGGCAGGGTGGGGAATCAGCCCCAGCATTTT. As protein: CASSQGRVGNQPQHF. V and J are TRBV4-1 and TRBJ1-5; D possibly corresponds to TRBD1 (5 bases). CDR3 size: 15 residues. V gave up 3 bases and J gave up 4 bases, with 13 bases separating them. Germline loops: CDR1 MGHRA, CDR2 YSYEKL.

V is TRBV4-1 and J is TRBJ1-1; possible D gene TRBD1, 5 bases. V lost 0 bases to trimming and J lost 4 bases, with 12 bases between them. CDR1 is MGHRA, CDR2 YSYEKL, per germline. This CDR3 contains 15 residues. The CDR3 spells CASSQEYGGGTEAFF. In DNA, the CDR3 is TGCGCCAGCAGCCAAGAATACGGGGGTGGCACTGAAGCTTTCTTT.

The genes are TRBV9 and TRBJ2-1; 10 nucleotides match TRBD2. This CDR3 has 15 residues. J lost 7 bases, V lost 3 bases, and 7 bases had no gene match. CDR1 SGDLS and CDR2 YYNGEE come from the germline V gene. Here the CDR3 reads CASSASGGARNEQFF. The CDR3 coding sequence is TGTGCCAGCAGCGCGAGCGGGGGGGCCCGAAATGAGCAGTTCTTC.

The gene calls are TRBV11-2 and TRBJ2-3, with TRBD2 matching 11 bases. CDR3 length: 16 amino acids. V lost 0 bases, J lost 2 bases, and 1 base stayed unmatched. In germline, CDR1 is SGHAT, CDR2 FQNNGV. The CDR3 DNA is TGTGCCAGCAGCTTAGAACTAGCGGGGGACACAGATACGCAGTATTTT. It translates to CASSLELAGDTDTQYF.